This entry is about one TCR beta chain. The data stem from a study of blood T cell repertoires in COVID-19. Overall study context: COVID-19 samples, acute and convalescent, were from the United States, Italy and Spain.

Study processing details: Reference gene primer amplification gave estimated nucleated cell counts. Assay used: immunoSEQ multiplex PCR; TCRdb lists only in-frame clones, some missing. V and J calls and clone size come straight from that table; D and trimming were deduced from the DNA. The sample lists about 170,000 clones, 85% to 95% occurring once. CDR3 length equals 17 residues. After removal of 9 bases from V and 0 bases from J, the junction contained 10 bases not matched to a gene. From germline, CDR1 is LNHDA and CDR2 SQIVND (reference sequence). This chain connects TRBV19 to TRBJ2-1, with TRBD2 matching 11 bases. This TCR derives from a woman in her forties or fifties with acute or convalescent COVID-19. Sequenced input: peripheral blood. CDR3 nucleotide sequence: TGTGCCAGCGGCCCACTAGCGGGAGAGAGCTCCTACAATGAGCAGTTCTTC. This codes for CASGPLAGESSYNEQFF.